The next 18 T cell receptor beta chains were all read from a single sample in a study of blood T cells in healthy people across ages. Combining a sample-barcoded 5' primer with a J-beta primer mix, a second PCR ran for about 6 to 12 cycles. One entry per CDR3 protein, called by TCRdb with MiXCR from the 5' RACE reads. Of fewer than 800,000 distinct CDR3 sequences detected, roughly 21% appear once; the ten largest clones hold roughly 3.6%. Sequencing was done on a sample of blood. These receptors were obtained from a man between 65 and 79 years old in good health.

This clonotype was observed a few times. The chain employs TRBV10-3 and TRBJ2-1; 9 bases are a match to TRBD2. Germline CDR1 and CDR2: ENHRY and SYGVKD. CDR3 length: 16 residues. V gave up 4 bases and J gave up 5 bases; unmatched junction bases: 9. The CDR3 sequence is CAISGGDSGRNNEQFF. The CDR3 region has the DNA TGTGCCATCAGTGGGGGAGATAGCGGGAGAAACAATGAGCAGTTCTTC.

This clonotype has at least ten counts. The chain links TRBV3-1 to TRBJ2-3; a weak D match, TRBD2 (6 bases). This CDR3 comprises 17 residues. V lost 4 bases, J lost 0 bases, and 17 bases lay in between. Germline assignment: CDR1 LGHDT and CDR2 YNNKEL (reference sequence). In DNA form, the CDR3 reads TGTGCCAGCAGCCGGTATCCCGGGACTTCTAGCACAGATACGCAGTATTTT. Protein sequence: CASSRYPGTSSTDTQYF.

About this clonotype itself: One end of the junction does not line up with germline, which may come from a read error. The chain carries TRBV10-3 and TRBJ2-5; D is ambiguous. Germline V lookup: CDR1 ENHRY, CDR2 SYGVKD. There are 12 residues in the CDR3. CDR3 region: CAISEPQEAQYF. In DNA, the CDR3 is TGTGCCATCAGTGAGCCACAAGAGGCCCAGTACTTC.

The chain combines TRBV28 with TRBJ1-6; 8 bases fit TRBD1. The CDR3 has 12 residues. The junction had 7 bases not matched to a gene; V was cut back by 6 bases and J by 15 bases. Germline V lookup: CDR1 MDHEN, CDR2 SYDVKM. CDR3 region: CASRKDRALLHF. The CDR3 DNA reads TGTGCCAGCAGGAAGGACAGGGCACTCCTCCACTTT.

The V and J genes are TRBV11-1 and TRBJ2-5; 10 bases align to TRBD1. CDR3 length: 16 amino acids. CDR1 is SGHAT, CDR2 FQDESV, per germline (reference sequence). V trimming: 4 bases; J trimming: 1 base; junction bases outside the gene matches: 6. The CDR3 spells CASSYGTGEPQETQYF. The CDR3 DNA sequence: TGTGCCAGCAGCTACGGGACAGGGGAGCCCCAAGAGACCCAGTACTTC. Full variable domain (rest looked up from reference TRBV11-1 and TRBJ2-5): EAEVAQSPRYKITEKSQAVAFWCDPISGHATLYWYRQILGQGPELLVQFQDESVVDDSQLPKDRFSAERLKGVDSTLKIQPAELGDSAMYLCASSYGTGEPQETQYFGPGTRLLVL.

The sample holds a few counts of this clonotype. The rearrangement uses TRBV20-1 and TRBJ2-2; 7 bases are a match to TRBD1. The CDR3 has 15 residues. Trimming took 0 bases from V and 6 from J; bases not matched to a gene: 7. Per the germline V gene, CDR1 is DFQATT and CDR2 is SNEGSKA (reference sequence). CDR3 coding DNA: TGCAGTGCTAGAGAAACAGGGGTAGTCCCCGGGGAGCTGTTTTTT. Translated, it gives CSARETGVVPGELFF.

This clonotype was recorded many times. The rearrangement uses TRBV6-2 or TRBV6-3 and TRBJ2-5; D gene unclear. This CDR3 has 14 residues. Germline V gives CDR1 MNHEY, CDR2 SVGEGT. Trimming left V 6 bases short and J 3 bases short, with 14 bases between. CDR3 loop: CASSPRPLEETQYF. The CDR3 DNA reads TGTGCCAGCAGCCCCCGCCCGCTTGAAGAGACCCAGTACTTC.

The V gene is TRBV21-1, the J gene TRBJ2-5; the D call of TRBD2 is as the table states it, not checked on the DNA. TRBV21-1 is flagged as a pseudogene. The CDR3 covers 14 residues. Here the CDR3 reads CASSTAAGEETQYF. CDR3 in DNA: TGTGCCAGCAGCACCGCCGCGGGAGAAGAGACCCAGTACTTC.

This clonotype turned up a few times. The J gene is TRBJ1-4, the V gene TRBV5-1; 9 bases fit TRBD1. Trimming at V came to 6 bases and at J to 5 bases, leaving 5 bases not matched to a gene. The CDR3 consists of 14 residues. Germline V CDR1 and CDR2: SGHRS, YFSETQ. The CDR3 is CASNYGTGNEKLFF. The CDR3 DNA reads TGCGCCAGCAACTACGGGACAGGGAATGAAAAACTGTTTTTT.

This clonotype was counted between two and nine times. This chain connects TRBV19 to TRBJ2-4; the D call may be TRBD1 or TRBD2 (5 bases each). V lost 7 bases, J lost 4 bases, and 14 bases lay in between. This CDR3 comprises 14 residues. Germline V gives CDR1 LNHDA, CDR2 SQIVND (reference sequence). CDR3 DNA: TGTGCCAGTAAAGCGGACAATGCAAAAAACATTCAGTACTTC. Translation: CASKADNAKNIQYF.

The chain couples TRBV7-9 to TRBJ2-5; possible D gene TRBD1, 7 bases. The tail of the sequence fits TRBJ2-7 better, so the J call may be wrong. Germline CDR1 is SEHNR and CDR2 is FQNEAQ (reference sequence). CDR3 length equals 15 residues. This chain's CDR3 is CASSLAEGAAYEQYF. As DNA, the CDR3 is TGTGCCAGCAGCTTAGCGGAGGGGGCTGCCTACGAGCAGTACTTC.

This clonotype was seen a few times. The V gene is TRBV27, the J gene TRBJ2-5; 7 positions agree with TRBD1. CDR1 is MNHEY, CDR2 SMNVEV, per germline (reference sequence). J gave up 3 bases and V 5 bases, and 6 bases lay outside the gene matches. There are 14 residues in the CDR3. DNA of the CDR3: TGTGCCAGCAGTGAAACCAGGGGGAAAGAGACCCAGTACTTC. It specifies CASSETRGKETQYF.

The J gene is TRBJ2-5, the V gene TRBV7-2, with 9 bases aligning to TRBD2. This CDR3 is built from 15 residues. Germline lookup yields CDR1 SGHTA and CDR2 FQGNSA. V gave up 1 base and J gave up 5 bases; unmatched junction bases: 5. CDR3 bases: TGTGCCAGCAGCTTAGATAGCGGGAGAGGCGAGACCCAGTACTTC. This encodes CASSLDSGRGETQYF.

The J gene is TRBJ1-1, the V gene TRBV12-5; tentatively, D is TRBD1 (6 bases). The CDR3 consists of 14 residues. Germline-derived CDR1 and CDR2 are LGHNT and FRNRAP. Trimming shortened V by 7 bases and J by 4 bases, and 16 bases separated the two germline ends. CDR3 nucleotides: TGTGCTAGTGTTCTCGGGGGCACGGGCACTGAAGCTTTCTTT. Translation: CASVLGGTGTEAFF.

This chain connects TRBV12-3 or TRBV12-4 to TRBJ2-5, with D maybe TRBD1 (6 bases). The DNA end is more similar to TRBJ2-1, so the J call may be wrong. This CDR3 region has 14 residues. The CDR3 protein is CASSLAQGNNEQFF. DNA for the CDR3: TGTGCCAGCAGTTTGGCACAGGGCAACAATGAGCAGTTCTTC.

This clonotype was seen a few times. The V and J genes are TRBV21-1 and TRBJ2-1; the table's D call of TRBD2 was not tested on the DNA. TRBV21-1 is a listed pseudogene. This CDR3 contains 17 residues. The CDR3 is CASRSPGLFSSYNEQFF. In DNA, the CDR3 is TGTGCCAGCAGGTCCCCGGGACTCTTTAGCTCCTACAATGAGCAGTTCTTC.

This clonotype turned up a few times. The chain joins TRBV14 to TRBJ1-1; D is ambiguous. The CDR3 consists of 14 residues. Germline V lookup: CDR1 SGHDN, CDR2 FVKESK. Trimming shortened V by 0 bases and J by 7 bases, and 12 bases separated the two germline ends. The CDR3 DNA reads TGTGCCAGCAGCCAAGATCTGCACCGCCTTGAAGCTTTCTTT. Its translation: CASSQDLHRLEAFF.

The chain couples TRBV5-1 to TRBJ1-1, with D perhaps TRBD1 (5 bases). V gave up 0 bases and J gave up 2 bases, with 8 bases separating them. Per germline, CDR1 SGHRS and CDR2 YFSETQ. The CDR3 has 14 residues. CDR3 loop: CASSLVGDNTEAFF. The CDR3 DNA sequence: TGCGCCAGCAGCTTGGTAGGGGACAACACTGAAGCTTTCTTT.